These T cell receptor beta chains were read from a single sample in a study of blood T cell repertoires in COVID-19. TCRdb's copy holds only in-frame clones and misses some; the assay was immunoSEQ multiplex PCR. The sample lists approximately 160,000 clones, more than 80% occurring once. Sequences were obtained from peripheral blood. The origin of the receptors is a woman aged 55-69 years with COVID-19, enrolled during active disease. The CDR3 runs from the conserved cysteine through the conserved F or W. A D gene is named only where the DNA matches it firmly. Some rows mark clone size as missing; the rest say once, few, many or name a class of expanded clone.

DNA: TGTGCCTGGAGTGTTCCAGGGGGTGGCTACACCTTC
CDR3: CAWSVPGGGYTF
size: -
V: TRBV30
D: TRBD1
J: TRBJ1-2

DNA: TGCGCCAGCAGCCAGTTTGGGGCAGGAGTGAACACTGAAGCTTTCTTT
CDR3: CASSQFGAGVNTEAFF
size: -
V: TRBV4-1
D: -
J: TRBJ1-1

DNA: TGTGCCACCAGCAGGACAAACCCAGGGGGCCGATATGGCTACACCTTC
CDR3: CATSRTNPGGRYGYTF
size: -
V: TRBV15
D: TRBD1
J: TRBJ1-2

DNA: TGTGCCAGTAGAGGGACAGGGCTTTGGGTGTCGAATCAGCCCCAGCATTTT
CDR3: CASRGTGLWVSNQPQHF
size: -
V: TRBV19
D: TRBD1
J: TRBJ1-5

DNA: TGTGCCAGCAGCGCGGGACAGGGGAATGAAAAACTGTTTTTT
CDR3: CASSAGQGNEKLFF
size: -
V: TRBV4-2
D: TRBD1
J: TRBJ1-4

DNA: TGCGCCAGCAGCTTAGGGGGCGATGAGCAGTTCTTC
CDR3: CASSLGGDEQFF
size: -
V: TRBV5-1
D: TRBD1
J: TRBJ2-1

DNA: TGTGCCAGTACCTCGACCGGGTATGGCAATCAGCCCCAGCATTTT
CDR3: CASTSTGYGNQPQHF
size: -
V: TRBV19
D: -
J: TRBJ1-5

DNA: TGTGCCAGCAGTTACGGGGGGGGCCTTGGCAATCAGCCCCAGCATTTT
CDR3: CASSYGGGLGNQPQHF
size: -
V: TRBV6-2/TRBV6-3
D: -
J: TRBJ1-5

DNA: TGTGCCAGCAGTTACATCCGGGACAGCTATGGCTACACCTTC
CDR3: CASSYIRDSYGYTF
size: -
V: TRBV6-6
D: TRBD1
J: TRBJ1-2

DNA: TGTGCCAGCAGCTTGAGCCGACAGGGAAGAGGGATATATGGCTACACCTTC
CDR3: CASSLSRQGRGIYGYTF
size: -
V: TRBV5-6
D: TRBD1
J: TRBJ1-2

DNA: TGTGCCATCAGCGATGACAGGTTCGGTCAGCCCCAGCATTTT
CDR3: CAISDDRFGQPQHF
size: -
V: TRBV10-3
D: -
J: TRBJ1-5

DNA: TGTGCCAGCAGGGTCTGGGACAGTGCCTACGAGCAGTACTTC
CDR3: CASRVWDSAYEQYF
size: few
V: TRBV5-5
D: TRBD1
J: TRBJ2-7

DNA: TGTGCCAGCAGCTTTAATTTGAACACTGAAGCTTTCTTT
CDR3: CASSFNLNTEAFF
size: -
V: TRBV7-3
D: -
J: TRBJ1-1

DNA: TGTGCCAGCAGCGCGAGCGGGGGCCGCTCCTACAATGAGCAGTTCTTC
CDR3: CASSASGGRSYNEQFF
size: -
V: TRBV9
D: TRBD2
J: TRBJ2-1

DNA: TGTGCCAGTAGTCCAGGGGGAGAGACCCAGTACTTC
CDR3: CASSPGGETQYF
size: -
V: TRBV19
D: TRBD1
J: TRBJ2-5

DNA: TGTGCCAGCCGCCCACCCGGGACAGGGGAGAACACTGAAGCTTTCTTT
CDR3: CASRPPGTGENTEAFF
size: -
V: TRBV6-8
D: TRBD1
J: TRBJ1-1

DNA: TGTGCCAGCAGCGTAAGGAACAGTGGAAACACCATATATTTT
CDR3: CASSVRNSGNTIYF
size: -
V: TRBV9
D: -
J: TRBJ1-3

DNA: TGTGCCAGCAGCCTCCCGACAGGGAGAGCCAAAAACATTCAGTACTTC
CDR3: CASSLPTGRAKNIQYF
size: -
V: TRBV7-9
D: TRBD1
J: TRBJ2-4

DNA: TGTGCCAGCTCACCAGGACAGGGGGCGCCGAGTGTATTAAACATTCAGTACTTC
CDR3: CASSPGQGAPSVLNIQYF
size: -
V: TRBV18
D: TRBD1
J: TRBJ2-4

DNA: TGCAGCGCGGAAGAAGCTTGGGGCTACACCTTC
CDR3: CSAEEAWGYTF
size: -
V: TRBV29-1
D: -
J: TRBJ1-2

DNA: TGTGCCAGCAGTTTATCGCAACAGAACTATGGCTACACCTTC
CDR3: CASSLSQQNYGYTF
size: -
V: TRBV27
D: -
J: TRBJ1-2

DNA: TGTGCCAGCAGCTTACGGACAATTACGGAGACCCAGTACTTC
CDR3: CASSLRTITETQYF
size: once
V: TRBV7-2
D: -
J: TRBJ2-5

DNA: TGTGCCAGCAGTATCCCAGGGGCCAAAAACATTCAGTACTTC
CDR3: CASSIPGAKNIQYF
size: -
V: TRBV5-4
D: -
J: TRBJ2-4

DNA: TGTGCCAGCAGCCGGGACAGGGAAATCTACGAGCAGTACTTC
CDR3: CASSRDREIYEQYF
size: -
V: TRBV6-5
D: TRBD1
J: TRBJ2-7

DNA: TGTGCCAGCAGTGAAGGGGGCGAGAACACTGAAGCTTTCTTT
CDR3: CASSEGGENTEAFF
size: -
V: TRBV6-4
D: TRBD1
J: TRBJ1-1

DNA: TGTGCCAGCCCCCCGGACAGGACGAACACCGGGGAGCTGTTTTTT
CDR3: CASPPDRTNTGELFF
size: -
V: TRBV27
D: TRBD1
J: TRBJ2-2

DNA: TGTGCCAGCAGCTTAGGAGGGGGCCGGGGCACTGAAGCTTTCTTT
CDR3: CASSLGGGRGTEAFF
size: -
V: TRBV7-9
D: TRBD1
J: TRBJ1-1

DNA: TGCGCCAGCAGCCAAGATCGACGGGAGACCGGGGAGCTGTTTTTT
CDR3: CASSQDRRETGELFF
size: -
V: TRBV4-1
D: -
J: TRBJ2-2

DNA: TGTGCCACCAGCAGCGACCCGGGACAGGGGTATGAAAAACTGTTTTTT
CDR3: CATSSDPGQGYEKLFF
size: -
V: TRBV15
D: TRBD1
J: TRBJ1-4

DNA: TGTGCCAGCAGCCAAGATTGGCAGGGATTTGGAAACACCATATATTTT
CDR3: CASSQDWQGFGNTIYF
size: -
V: TRBV4-2
D: -
J: TRBJ1-3